These T cell receptor beta chains were read from a single sample in a study of human T cells and chemical hapten exposure. TCRdb recomputed calls from the RACE reads with MiXCR, one row per CDR3 protein. The sample shows roughly 96,000 distinct CDR3 sequences, roughly a tenth of them seen only once. The input for sequencing was whole blood, taken in connection with sensitization to the hapten diphenylcyclopropenone (DPC). The receptors here all came from a woman between 40 and 55 years old with alopecia areata. Some clones in this sample may be carry-over from other donors' samples. The CDR3 runs from the conserved cysteine through the conserved F or W. The D gene is left open where the match is weak. Size tells how often a clone was seen (once, few, many) or the class of an expanded clone, and some rows leave it out.

TGTGCCAGCAGCAAAGCGAGCGGGCCCTACAATGAGCAGTTCTTC	CASSKASGPYNEQFF	.	few	15	TRBV21-1	TRBJ2-1
TGTGCCAGCAGTTACTCGGGCCGGGGGCAAAGTGAGCAGTTCTTC	CASSYSGRGQSEQFF	.	.	15	TRBV6-5	TRBJ2-1
TGCAGCGTTGAAGGACAGGGGGCACAAGATACGCAGTATTTT	CSVEGQGAQDTQYF	TRBD1	.	14	TRBV29-1	TRBJ2-3
TGTGCCAGCAGCCCGACCGGGACAGTACAAGAGCCCCAGCATTTT	CASSPTGTVQEPQHF	TRBD1	many	15	TRBV5-5	TRBJ1-5
TGCAGTGCTAGAGAGGGGACAGGGGACACTGAAGCTTTCTTT	CSAREGTGDTEAFF	TRBD1	.	14	TRBV20-1	TRBJ1-1
TGTGCCATCGCCAGCGGGAGGGCCACCTGGGGGGCAGATACGCAGTATTTT	CAIASGRATWGADTQYF	TRBD2	many	17	TRBV10-3	TRBJ2-3
TGTGCCAGCAGTTCACAGGGAGGTAGCGGCGAGCAGTACTTC	CASSSQGGSGEQYF	.	.	14	TRBV28	TRBJ2-7
TGTGCCAGCAGTTTAAGGGGCGGGAGCCGATCGCAGTATTTT	CASSLRGGSRSQYF	TRBD2	few	14	TRBV27	TRBJ2-3
TGCAGCGTTGCCCTGCAGGGGGGCTCCTACAATGAGCAGTTCTTC	CSVALQGGSYNEQFF	.	.	15	TRBV29-1	TRBJ2-1
TGTGCCAGCAGCCAAGATCAAGCGGGAGTCGTCTACAATGAGCAGTTCTTC	CASSQDQAGVVYNEQFF	TRBD2	many	17	TRBV3-1	TRBJ2-1
TGTGCCAGCAGTTCCCGTGGCGTGGAGACCCAGTACTTC	CASSSRGVETQYF	.	few	13	TRBV5-6	TRBJ2-5
TGTGCCAGCAGCCTATCCGGGACAGGGGCCCGACAGCAGTACTTC	CASSLSGTGARQQYF	TRBD1	few	15	TRBV7-8	TRBJ2-7
TGTGCCAGCAGTTTGGGTGGGACAGGGAGCTCCTATAATTCACCCCTCCACTTT	CASSLGGTGSSYNSPLHF	TRBD1	many	18	TRBV28	TRBJ1-6
TGTGCCAGCAGCCAGCCCGGACGTCCGGATACGCAGTATTTT	CASSQPGRPDTQYF	.	.	14	TRBV4-2	TRBJ2-3
TGTGCCAGTATGGGCAGGTTTGAAATCAATGAGCAGTTCTTC	CASMGRFEINEQFF	.	few	14	TRBV19	TRBJ2-1
TGTGCCAGCATCCGAGGTGCGGAGAACACTGAAGCTTTCTTT	CASIRGAENTEAFF	.	many	14	TRBV7-8	TRBJ1-1